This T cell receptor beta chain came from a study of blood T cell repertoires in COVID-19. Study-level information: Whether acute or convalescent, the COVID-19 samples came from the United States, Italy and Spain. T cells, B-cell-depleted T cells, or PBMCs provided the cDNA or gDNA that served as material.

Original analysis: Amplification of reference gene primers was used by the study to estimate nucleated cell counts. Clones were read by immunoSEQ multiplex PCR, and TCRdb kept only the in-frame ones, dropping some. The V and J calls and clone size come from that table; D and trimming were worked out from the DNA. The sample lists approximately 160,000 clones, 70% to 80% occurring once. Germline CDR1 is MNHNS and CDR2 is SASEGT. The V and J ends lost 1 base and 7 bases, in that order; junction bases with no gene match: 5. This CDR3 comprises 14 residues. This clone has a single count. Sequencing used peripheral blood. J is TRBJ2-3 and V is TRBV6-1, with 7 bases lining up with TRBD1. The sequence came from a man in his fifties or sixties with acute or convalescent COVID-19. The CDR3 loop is CASSEETGINTQYF. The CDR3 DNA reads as TGTGCCAGCAGTGAAGAGACAGGGATAAATACGCAGTATTTT.